These T cell receptor beta chains were read from a single sample in a study of blood T cell repertoires in COVID-19. Repertoires were generated with immunoSEQ multiplex PCR, while TCRdb's copy carries only in-frame clones and drops some. The table has around 24,000 clones, roughly 90% seen once; the top ten hold 7.5% to 9%. The sample consisted of peripheral blood. These receptors all stem from a human donor in a cohort sampled during active COVID-19. Each CDR3 is given with its conserved first and last residue. The D gene is left open where the match is weak. Not all rows give a size; the values are once, few, many and, for expanded clones, a class.

abundance: NA; d_gene: TRBD1; v_gene: TRBV3-1/TRBV3-2; j_gene: TRBJ1-5; CDR3aa: CASSQDRGSSNQPQHF; CDR3nt: TGTGCCAGCAGCCAGGACAGGGGAAGCAGCAATCAGCCCCAGCATTTT
abundance: NA; d_gene: NA; v_gene: TRBV18; j_gene: TRBJ2-3; CDR3aa: CASSPLEGGSDTQYF; CDR3nt: TGTGCCAGCTCACCACTGGAGGGAGGCTCAGATACGCAGTATTTT
abundance: NA; d_gene: NA; v_gene: TRBV6-5; j_gene: TRBJ2-7; CDR3aa: CASSYDSGNEQYF; CDR3nt: TGTGCCAGCAGTTACGATTCGGGAAACGAGCAGTACTTC
abundance: NA; d_gene: NA; v_gene: TRBV28; j_gene: TRBJ1-5; CDR3aa: CASRLTRAGQPQHF; CDR3nt: TGTGCCAGCAGACTTACTAGGGCGGGACAGCCCCAGCATTTT
abundance: once; d_gene: NA; v_gene: TRBV14; j_gene: TRBJ2-3; CDR3aa: CASSQDTLAGSTDTQYF; CDR3nt: TGTGCCAGCAGCCAAGATACTTTGGCGGGGAGCACAGATACGCAGTATTTT
abundance: NA; d_gene: TRBD2; v_gene: TRBV7-2; j_gene: TRBJ2-1; CDR3aa: CASSYVGGNNEQFF; CDR3nt: TGTGCCAGCAGCTACGTCGGGGGGAACAATGAGCAGTTCTTC
abundance: NA; d_gene: NA; v_gene: TRBV18; j_gene: TRBJ2-5; CDR3aa: CASSPASSFGQETQYF; CDR3nt: TGTGCCAGCTCACCAGCTTCTAGTTTCGGGCAAGAGACCCAGTACTTC
abundance: NA; d_gene: TRBD2; v_gene: TRBV9; j_gene: TRBJ2-1; CDR3aa: CASSARLAAYNEQFF; CDR3nt: TGTGCCAGCAGCGCCAGACTAGCGGCTTACAATGAGCAGTTCTTC
abundance: NA; d_gene: NA; v_gene: TRBV5-1; j_gene: TRBJ2-3; CDR3aa: CASSPDSPLDTQYF; CDR3nt: TGCGCCAGCAGCCCGGACAGCCCTCTAGATACGCAGTATTTT
abundance: NA; d_gene: NA; v_gene: TRBV28; j_gene: TRBJ1-1; CDR3aa: CASGGGGAFF; CDR3nt: TGTGCCAGCGGAGGCGGCGGAGCTTTCTTT
abundance: once; d_gene: NA; v_gene: TRBV29-1; j_gene: TRBJ1-3; CDR3aa: CSVEDLGGSGGNTIYF; CDR3nt: TGCAGCGTTGAAGATCTCGGAGGGTCGGGAGGAAACACCATATATTTT
abundance: NA; d_gene: TRBD2; v_gene: TRBV7-2; j_gene: TRBJ2-5; CDR3aa: CASSLRLAGGYQETQYF; CDR3nt: TGTGCCAGCAGCTTAAGGCTAGCGGGGGGCTACCAAGAGACCCAGTACTTC
abundance: few; d_gene: TRBD1; v_gene: TRBV4-1; j_gene: TRBJ1-2; CDR3aa: CASSQDEDREGGYTF; CDR3nt: TGCGCCAGCAGCCAAGACGAGGACAGGGAGGGTGGCTACACCTTC
abundance: few; d_gene: TRBD2; v_gene: TRBV7-8; j_gene: TRBJ2-2; CDR3aa: CASSPTGGRDTGELFF; CDR3nt: TGTGCCAGCAGCCCGACGGGGGGGCGCGACACCGGGGAGCTGTTTTTT
abundance: NA; d_gene: TRBD1; v_gene: TRBV4-1; j_gene: TRBJ2-1; CDR3aa: CASSQGPGQGLEQFF; CDR3nt: TGCGCCAGCAGCCAAGGCCCGGGACAGGGGTTGGAGCAGTTCTTC
abundance: NA; d_gene: NA; v_gene: TRBV5-6; j_gene: TRBJ1-2; CDR3aa: CASSLGSGAYGYTF; CDR3nt: TGTGCCAGCAGCTTAGGTTCTGGGGCCTATGGCTACACCTTC
abundance: NA; d_gene: TRBD1; v_gene: TRBV29-1; j_gene: TRBJ2-7; CDR3aa: CSVITPGQESYEQYF; CDR3nt: TGCAGCGTAATCACTCCGGGACAGGAGTCCTACGAGCAGTACTTC
abundance: NA; d_gene: TRBD1; v_gene: TRBV7-8; j_gene: TRBJ1-5; CDR3aa: CASSLRGQGKDQPQHF; CDR3nt: TGTGCCAGCAGCTTAAGGGGACAGGGTAAAGATCAGCCCCAGCATTTT
abundance: NA; d_gene: TRBD2; v_gene: TRBV2; j_gene: TRBJ2-2; CDR3aa: CASSGAGGPSTGELFF; CDR3nt: TGTGCCAGCAGTGGAGCGGGGGGGCCCAGCACCGGGGAGCTGTTTTTT
abundance: NA; d_gene: TRBD1; v_gene: TRBV6-5; j_gene: TRBJ2-1; CDR3aa: CASQRDRGSYNEQFF; CDR3nt: TGTGCCAGCCAACGGGACAGGGGATCCTACAATGAGCAGTTCTTC
abundance: NA; d_gene: NA; v_gene: TRBV5-1; j_gene: TRBJ1-5; CDR3aa: CASSLEGGAQPQHF; CDR3nt: TGCGCCAGCAGCTTGGAAGGGGGGGCTCAGCCCCAGCATTTT
abundance: NA; d_gene: TRBD1; v_gene: TRBV7-2; j_gene: TRBJ2-3; CDR3aa: CASSSATGYSDTQYF; CDR3nt: TGTGCCAGCAGCTCCGCGACAGGGTACTCAGATACGCAGTATTTT
abundance: NA; d_gene: TRBD2; v_gene: TRBV9; j_gene: TRBJ2-7; CDR3aa: CASSALAGGPHEQYF; CDR3nt: TGTGCCAGCAGCGCGCTAGCGGGAGGGCCACACGAGCAGTACTTC
abundance: NA; d_gene: NA; v_gene: TRBV7-8; j_gene: TRBJ2-7; CDR3aa: CASSLDRVFEQYF; CDR3nt: TGTGCCAGCAGCTTAGACAGGGTGTTCGAGCAGTACTTC
abundance: few; d_gene: NA; v_gene: TRBV5-5; j_gene: TRBJ1-6; CDR3aa: CASSLPPQGGSPLHF; CDR3nt: TGTGCCAGCAGCTTACCCCCGCAGGGTGGTTCACCCCTCCACTTT
abundance: NA; d_gene: NA; v_gene: TRBV10-3; j_gene: TRBJ1-1; CDR3aa: CAISESGGEAFF; CDR3nt: TGTGCCATCAGTGAGTCAGGAGGTGAAGCTTTCTTT
abundance: NA; d_gene: NA; v_gene: TRBV5-4; j_gene: TRBJ2-5; CDR3aa: CASRGGLADLETQYF; CDR3nt: TGTGCCAGCAGAGGGGGTCTAGCGGACTTGGAGACCCAGTACTTC
abundance: NA; d_gene: NA; v_gene: TRBV7-9; j_gene: TRBJ1-1; CDR3aa: CASSPDTNTEAFF; CDR3nt: TGTGCCAGCAGCCCGGACACGAACACTGAAGCTTTCTTT
abundance: few; d_gene: TRBD1; v_gene: TRBV29-1; j_gene: TRBJ1-1; CDR3aa: CSVVPPWTGAPEAFF; CDR3nt: TGCAGCGTTGTCCCTCCCTGGACAGGGGCCCCTGAAGCTTTCTTT
abundance: NA; d_gene: TRBD1; v_gene: TRBV5-4; j_gene: TRBJ2-2; CDR3aa: CASSTQQGASGELFF; CDR3nt: TGTGCCAGCAGCACTCAGCAGGGGGCAAGCGGGGAGCTGTTTTTT
abundance: NA; d_gene: TRBD1; v_gene: TRBV3-1/TRBV3-2; j_gene: TRBJ1-2; CDR3aa: CASSPRTGDGYTF; CDR3nt: TGTGCCAGCAGCCCTAGGACAGGCGATGGCTACACCTTC
abundance: NA; d_gene: TRBD2; v_gene: TRBV2; j_gene: TRBJ2-3; CDR3aa: CASRVLGGGVTDTQYF; CDR3nt: TGTGCCAGCAGGGTCCTAGGCGGGGGGGTCACAGATACGCAGTATTTT
abundance: NA; d_gene: NA; v_gene: TRBV7-9; j_gene: TRBJ1-2; CDR3aa: CASSPSGETYGYTF; CDR3nt: TGTGCCAGCAGCCCAAGCGGCGAAACATATGGCTACACCTTC
abundance: NA; d_gene: TRBD1; v_gene: TRBV6-2/TRBV6-3; j_gene: TRBJ1-4; CDR3aa: CASSRRGTGDEKLFF; CDR3nt: TGTGCCAGCAGCCGCCGTGGGACAGGGGACGAAAAACTGTTTTTT
abundance: NA; d_gene: TRBD2; v_gene: TRBV5-1; j_gene: TRBJ2-7; CDR3aa: CASSLGGGAGEQYF; CDR3nt: TGCGCCAGCAGCTTGGGCGGGGGGGCCGGAGAGCAGTACTTC
abundance: NA; d_gene: TRBD1; v_gene: TRBV27; j_gene: TRBJ1-1; CDR3aa: CASRYTGGRNTEAFF; CDR3nt: TGTGCCAGCAGGTATACAGGGGGCCGTAACACTGAAGCTTTCTTT
abundance: NA; d_gene: TRBD1; v_gene: TRBV7-9; j_gene: TRBJ1-2; CDR3aa: CASSKDRGIYGYTF; CDR3nt: TGTGCCAGCAGCAAGGACAGGGGAATCTATGGCTACACCTTC